This T cell receptor (beta chain) was identified in a study of shared clonotypes between healthy human individuals. Per germline, CDR1 SGHVS and CDR2 FNYEAQ. The CDR3 totals 15 residues. Losses at the gene ends were 1 base for V and 4 bases for J; bases not matched to a gene: 4. Assay: immunoSEQ multiplex PCR; the TCRdb copy retains only in-frame clones and omits some. Of 1.5 million to 2.5 million clones listed, about 95% are singletons. CD45RO-negative, CCR7-selected cells formed the naive CD8 fraction, which excluded terminally differentiated effector memory CD45RA+ cells. The V call is TRBV7-6, the J call TRBJ2-1, with 7 nucleotides matching TRBD2. Sample: naive CD8+ T cells sorted from blood. The clonotype comes from a man between 18 and 35 years old in good health. CDR3 DNA: TGTGCCAGCAGCTTAGATGCGGGGGAATACAATGAGCAGTTCTTC. Protein: CASSLDAGEYNEQFF.